These T cell receptor beta chains were read from a single sample in a study of yellow fever vaccine responses in identical twins. A single record per CDR3 protein comes from TCRdb applying MiXCR to the RT-PCR reads. Among roughly 15,000 distinct CDR3 sequences listed, around 84% were seen once. The sample was T cells from blood (PBMCs), unsorted or a sorted subset (not recorded which), taken before or after yellow fever vaccination (not recorded which). The receptors originated from a woman under 30 who received the yellow fever vaccine. CDR3s include the opening cysteine and the closing phenylalanine or tryptophan. The D gene is left open where the match is weak. Clone size is not always given. Where it is, it says once, few, many or a class for expanded clones.

V gene	D gene	clone size	J gene	CDR3 protein	CDR3 DNA
TRBV3-1	TRBD1	few	TRBJ1-2	CASSRGQGESYGYTF	TGTGCCAGCAGCCGGGGACAGGGTGAGAGCTATGGCTACACCTTC
TRBV12-3/TRBV12-4	TRBD2	NA	TRBJ2-1	CASINRASGSSEQFF	TGTGCCAGCATCAACAGGGCTAGCGGGAGCTCTGAGCAGTTCTTC
TRBV12-3/TRBV12-4	NA	NA	TRBJ1-3	CASRQGSGNTIYF	TGTGCCAGCAGACAGGGCTCTGGAAACACCATATATTTT
TRBV29-1	NA	NA	TRBJ2-1	CSAGLSAGYNEQFF	TGCAGCGCCGGTCTCTCGGCAGGGTACAATGAGCAGTTCTTC
TRBV18	NA	once	TRBJ2-5	CASSSLGTLQETQYF	TGTGCCAGCTCATCACTTGGGACTCTCCAAGAGACCCAGTACTTC
TRBV10-3	TRBD1	NA	TRBJ1-3	CAISQDRVSLSGNTIYF	TGTGCCATCAGCCAAGACAGGGTTTCTCTCTCTGGAAACACCATATATTTT
TRBV4-2	NA	NA	TRBJ1-4	CASSQDPAQGYNEKLFF	TGTGCCAGCAGCCAAGACCCTGCGCAGGGTTATAATGAAAAACTGTTTTTT
TRBV28	TRBD1	NA	TRBJ1-1	CTSSSPSQGRSEAFF	TGTACCAGCAGTTCGCCCTCACAGGGGCGGTCTGAAGCTTTCTTT
TRBV7-3	TRBD2	few	TRBJ2-3	CASSPRPTSGMSTDTQYF	TGTGCCAGCAGCCCCCGGCCGACTAGCGGGATGAGCACAGATACGCAGTATTTT
TRBV6-1	NA	NA	TRBJ1-2	CASSLLGYGYTF	TGTGCCAGCAGCCTCCTAGGCTATGGCTACACCTTC
TRBV19	TRBD1	NA	TRBJ2-2	CASSFLGQGYSTGELFF	TGTGCCAGTAGTTTCCTGGGACAGGGGTATTCGACCGGGGAGCTGTTTTTT
TRBV11-1	TRBD2	NA	TRBJ2-3	CASGKEAGGPADTQYF	TGTGCCAGCGGCAAAGAAGCGGGGGGGCCCGCAGATACGCAGTATTTT
TRBV5-6	TRBD2	NA	TRBJ2-1	CASSSRGGFYNEQFF	TGTGCCAGCAGCTCCCGGGGGGGGTTTTACAATGAGCAGTTCTTC
TRBV11-1	TRBD1	NA	TRBJ1-6	CASSERQGGPSYNSPLHF	TGTGCCAGCAGCGAGCGACAGGGCGGCCCATCGTATAATTCACCCCTCCACTTT
TRBV11-1	TRBD1	NA	TRBJ1-5	CASSLGQGINQPQHF	TGTGCCAGCAGCTTAGGACAGGGGATCAATCAGCCCCAGCATTTT
TRBV20-1	NA	NA	TRBJ2-1	CSASLLQNEQFF	TGCAGTGCTAGCCTCCTCCAAAATGAGCAGTTCTTC
TRBV29-1	TRBD1	NA	TRBJ1-5	CSEGQSNQPQHF	TGCAGCGAGGGACAGTCCAATCAGCCCCAGCATTTT
TRBV10-3	NA	NA	TRBJ1-2	CAISDRGPANYGYTF	TGTGCCATCAGTGACAGGGGCCCAGCTAACTATGGCTACACCTTC
TRBV18	NA	NA	TRBJ1-4	CASSPPTEGEKLFF	TGTGCCAGCTCACCACCGACTGAAGGAGAAAAACTGTTTTTT
TRBV15	NA	few	TRBJ2-1	CATSSYNEQFF	TGTGCCACCTCTTCCTACAATGAGCAGTTCTTC
TRBV11-3	NA	NA	TRBJ2-1	CASSLSGNEQFF	TGTGCCAGCAGCTTGAGCGGGAATGAGCAGTTCTTC
TRBV20-1	NA	NA	TRBJ1-5	CSARTPNQPQHF	TGCAGTGCTAGGACACCAAATCAGCCCCAGCATTTT
TRBV28	NA	NA	TRBJ2-1	CASSLLESRNEQFF	TGTGCCAGCAGTTTATTGGAGAGCCGGAATGAGCAGTTCTTC
TRBV12-3/TRBV12-4	NA	NA	TRBJ1-6	CASRMGQRNSPLHF	TGTGCCAGCAGGATGGGCCAGCGTAATTCACCCCTCCACTTT
TRBV5-1	NA	NA	TRBJ1-2	CASSDNRASYTF	TGCGCCAGCAGCGATAACAGGGCTAGCTACACCTTC
TRBV27	NA	NA	TRBJ2-6	CASSLSFSGANVLTF	TGTGCCAGCAGTTTAAGCTTCTCTGGGGCCAACGTCCTGACTTTC
TRBV2	TRBD2	NA	TRBJ2-1	CASSPTGGGSSYNEQFF	TGTGCCAGCAGTCCCACCGGCGGGGGAAGCTCCTACAATGAGCAGTTCTTC
TRBV3-1	TRBD1	NA	TRBJ1-2	CASSQGEGTASYGYTF	TGTGCCAGCAGCCAGGGGGAGGGGACAGCCTCCTATGGCTACACCTTC
TRBV20-1	NA	NA	TRBJ1-3	CSARVSGNTIYF	TGCAGTGCTAGAGTATCTGGAAACACCATATATTTT
TRBV2	NA	once	TRBJ1-5	CASRDGTELNQPQHF	TGTGCCAGCAGAGACGGGACGGAACTCAATCAGCCCCAGCATTTT
TRBV5-6	TRBD1	NA	TRBJ2-1	CASSPGQGPYNEQFF	TGTGCCAGCAGCCCCGGACAGGGCCCCTACAATGAGCAGTTCTTC
TRBV18	NA	NA	TRBJ2-2	CASSPRTDMAGELFF	TGTGCCAGCTCACCGAGGACAGATATGGCCGGGGAGCTGTTTTTT
TRBV2	NA	NA	TRBJ2-7	CAGGTLGYEQYF	TGTGCCGGAGGGACATTAGGCTACGAGCAGTACTTC
TRBV7-2	NA	few	TRBJ2-2	CASSFADLNTGELFF	TGTGCCAGCAGCTTCGCCGACTTGAACACCGGGGAGCTGTTTTTT
TRBV12-3/TRBV12-4	NA	NA	TRBJ1-6	CASSPGGGNSPLHF	TGTGCCAGCAGCCCCGGAGGGGGAAATTCACCCCTCCACTTT
TRBV4-1	NA	few	TRBJ2-2	CASSQDGQLTGELFF	TGCGCCAGCAGCCAAGACGGACAACTCACCGGGGAGCTGTTTTTT
TRBV6-1	TRBD1	once	TRBJ2-6	CASHRDRDYSGANVLTF	TGTGCCAGCCACCGGGACAGGGACTACTCTGGGGCCAACGTCCTGACTTTC
TRBV18	TRBD1	NA	TRBJ2-1	CASSSARVGTGDEQFF	TGTGCCAGCTCATCCGCCAGGGTCGGGACAGGGGATGAGCAGTTCTTC
TRBV5-1	TRBD1	NA	TRBJ1-1	CASSKQTGADTEAFF	TGCGCCAGCAGCAAGCAGACAGGGGCGGACACTGAAGCTTTCTTT
TRBV18	NA	NA	TRBJ2-7	CASSPLGAIAYEQYF	TGTGCCAGCTCACCCCTGGGCGCTATCGCCTACGAGCAGTACTTC
TRBV5-1	NA	NA	TRBJ1-1	CASSPEGLTEAFF	TGCGCCAGCAGCCCAGAGGGGCTAACTGAAGCTTTCTTT
TRBV30	NA	NA	TRBJ1-2	CAWSAPFDRCYGYTF	TGTGCCTGGAGTGCCCCTTTTGACAGGTGCTATGGCTACACCTTC
TRBV6-4	NA	NA	TRBJ2-2	CASSPSPGTGELFF	TGTGCCAGCAGTCCCTCCCCAGGGACCGGGGAGCTGTTTTTT